This T cell receptor (beta chain) was retrieved from a study of shared clonotypes between healthy human individuals. General study results and limits: Sorted-subset sequencing, rarefaction showed, was incomplete despite large depth. Depth of sequencing was expected to influence donor clonotype sharing. Naive CD4 clonotypes overlapped across several donors at approximately 5.5%.

A word on this clone: Its cognate antigen is unknown.

Using immunoSEQ multiplex PCR, the repertoire was profiled, and TCRdb retains in-frame clones only, with some absent. The sample has around 2.1 million clones; around 95% are singletons. Germline CDR1 reads MNHNS; CDR2 reads SASEGT. This CDR3 has 12 residues. V was cut by 7 bases and J by 5 bases, with 11 bases left in between. The V and J genes are TRBV6-1 and TRBJ1-2; the D is unclear. The sample consisted of naive CD4+ T cells sorted from blood. Stated subset: CD45RA+ positively selected. The sequence was collected from a man in his late teens or twenties in good health. The CDR3 DNA reads TGTGCCAGCATAGCACCCCTATATGGCTACACCTTC. This codes for CASIAPLYGYTF.